These 11 T cell receptor beta chains share one sample of origin, sequenced in a study of T cells in Graves' hyperthyroidism and ophthalmopathy. Amplification of TCR beta CDR3 regions was performed using RNA transcripts as template. The study used the HTBI primer set for a first-round RT-PCR of the TCR CDR3. MiXCR was run by TCRdb on the multiplex PCR reads, yielding one entry per CDR3 protein. The sample lists around 240,000 distinct CDR3 sequences; roughly 15% were seen once. The sequenced sample was blood. The receptors were gathered from a woman aged 18-35 years with Graves' ophthalmopathy.

This clonotype was found many times. The V and J genes are TRBV12-3 or TRBV12-4 and TRBJ1-5, with D perhaps matching TRBD1 (6 bases). V was shortened by 2 bases and J by 4 bases, with 12 bases between the two germline ends. The CDR3 runs to 15 residues. This CDR3 reads CASSLMGARNQPQHF. CDR3 nucleotides: TGTGCCAGCAGTTTAATGGGGGCGCGGAATCAGCCCCAGCATTTT.

The CDR3 coding sequence is TGTGCCAGCAGTTTACGGTCCCGGACAGGGTTTGGCTACACCTTC. This gives the protein CASSLRSRTGFGYTF. V usage is TRBV27 and J usage is TRBJ1-2; the match to TRBD1 covers 8 bases. V trimming: 2 bases; J trimming: 7 bases; junction bases outside the gene matches: 9. This CDR3 contains 15 residues. Germline V gene sequence: CDR1 MNHEY, CDR2 SMNVEV (reference sequence).

This clonotype was seen repeatedly, ten times or more. The chain links TRBV5-4 to TRBJ2-2; 8 nucleotides agree with TRBD1. The CDR3 length is 16 residues. Germline V gives CDR1 SGHNT, CDR2 YYREEE (reference sequence). The V segment lost 0 bases and the J segment 2 bases; nucleotides outside the gene matches: 3. CDR3 sequence: CASSLAGGINTGELFF. The CDR3 coding sequence is TGTGCCAGCAGCTTGGCAGGGGGCATAAACACCGGGGAGCTGTTTTTT.

This clonotype appeared many times. This chain connects TRBV4-1 to TRBJ2-1; TRBD2 matches 12 bases. Germline assignment: CDR1 MGHRA and CDR2 YSYEKL. The CDR3 extends over 16 amino acids. Trimming took 4 bases from V and 5 from J; bases not matched to a gene: 6. CDR3 sequence: CASSRPLAGGDNEQFF. CDR3 nucleotide sequence: TGCGCCAGCAGCCGACCCCTAGCGGGGGGGGACAATGAGCAGTTCTTC.

There are many counts of this clonotype. J is TRBJ2-3 and V is TRBV27; 11 positions match TRBD2. This CDR3 contains 19 residues. The germline V gene has CDR1 MNHEY and CDR2 SMNVEV (reference sequence). V gave up 2 bases and J gave up 3 bases; unmatched junction bases: 13. The CDR3 nucleotides read TGTGCCAGCAGTTTACGGTTAGCGGGAGGGCCCAGGGGGACAGATACGCAGTATTTT. Protein: CASSLRLAGGPRGTDTQYF.

This clonotype was picked up many times. The chain has TRBV18 and TRBJ1-2; D is undetermined. The CDR3 consists of 15 residues. The V end lost 3 bases, the J end lost 6 bases, and 17 bases lay between the germline ends. The germline CDR1 and CDR2 sequences are KGHSH and LQKENI. The CDR3 DNA reads TGTGCCAGCTCACCGAAAACAGAAGGCCGTGATGGCTACACCTTC. It is translated as CASSPKTEGRDGYTF.

This clonotype was picked up many times. The chain has TRBV6-5 and TRBJ2-1, with 10 bases that match TRBD2. V was pared by 0 bases and J by 9 bases, with 11 bases of the junction left unmatched. The CDR3 covers 17 residues. CDR1 is MNHEY, CDR2 SVGAGI, per germline. CDR3 region: CASSYSSASGSFSEQFF. Here the CDR3 DNA reads TGTGCCAGCAGTTACTCGAGTGCTAGCGGGAGTTTTAGTGAGCAGTTCTTC.

This clonotype was picked up a small number of times. The chain is built from TRBV7-8 and TRBJ1-1; D gene ambiguous. The CDR3 extends over 13 amino acids. Trimming stripped 6 bases from V and 3 bases from J, with 11 bases between. Germline CDR1 reads SGHVS; CDR2 reads FQNEAQ. CDR3 nucleotide sequence: TGTGCCAGCAGTGACCATTTGGACACTGAAGCTTTCTTT. It translates to CASSDHLDTEAFF.

This clonotype was detected ten times or more. V gene TRBV4-1 combines with J gene TRBJ1-1; 7 nucleotides line up with TRBD1. Trimming took 0 bases from V and 4 from J; bases not matched to a gene: 5. This CDR3 has 15 amino acids. In germline, CDR1 is MGHRA, CDR2 YSYEKL. CDR3 DNA: TGCGCCAGCAGCCAAGATATCAGGGGGGCCACTGAAGCTTTCTTT. Translation gives CASSQDIRGATEAFF.

This clonotype was counted at least ten times. The chain recombines TRBV7-9 with TRBJ2-7; possibly TRBD2 for D (5 bases). Per germline, CDR1 SEHNR and CDR2 FQNEAQ (reference sequence). The CDR3 consists of 16 residues. Deletions cut 1 base from V and 0 bases from J, with 13 bases between. The CDR3 nucleotides read TGTGCCAGCAGCTTAGACCGGACGGGGAGCTCCTACGAGCAGTACTTC. The encoded protein is CASSLDRTGSSYEQYF.

Details on this clonotype: The CDR3 end shows no conserved phenylalanine or tryptophan, and so a read error is likely. The chain joins TRBV19 to TRBJ2-7; no clear D. Germline CDR1 is LNHDA and CDR2 is SQIVND (reference sequence). The CDR3 contains 15 residues. The V and J ends lost 1 base and 3 bases respectively, with 13 bases between them. CDR3 residues: CASSIAARRDYEQYL. In DNA, the CDR3 is TGTGCCAGTAGTATAGCGGCCAGAAGGGACTACGAGCAGTACCTC.